This T cell receptor (beta chain) stems from a study of PD-1 blockade in classical Hodgkin lymphoma. Study-level information: Patients were administered nivolumab (3 mg/kg intravenously) every 2 weeks.

Germline V gives CDR1 SGHNT, CDR2 YENEEA. This CDR3 is built from 15 residues. Trimming took off 1 base at V and 0 bases at J, with 7 bases between the two ends. Only in-frame clones appear in the TCRdb table, and some are missing; sequencing was by immunoSEQ multiplex PCR. The sample lists about 32,000 clones; 82% were seen once. With no exception, relapse followed autologous stem cell transplantation in all patients, and brentuximab vedotin exposure varied. This chain connects TRBV11-3 to TRBJ2-1; D call uncertain. The receptor was isolated from a human donor with classical Hodgkin lymphoma. The source was peripheral blood mononuclear cells (PBMCs), collected at baseline. In DNA, the CDR3 is TGTGCCAGCAGCTTAGGGTCAAGCTCCTACAATGAGCAGTTCTTC. Its protein product is CASSLGSSSYNEQFF.